This T cell receptor (beta chain) was found in a study of blood T cells in healthy people across ages. Sample-barcoded 5' priming and a J-beta primer mix drove a second PCR of 7 to 11 cycles. TCRdb reanalysed the 5' RACE reads using MiXCR and keeps one entry per CDR3 protein. The table lists approximately 900,000 distinct CDR3 sequences, about 28% of them singletons. The trim removed 6 bases at V and 3 bases at J, leaving 7 bases unmatched. This CDR3 has 14 amino acids. The germline gives CDR1 MNHNS, CDR2 SASEGT. This clonotype was picked up a small number of times. This same sample was also taken into another study, of T cells of mothers and their children.

V and J are TRBV6-1 and TRBJ1-1; TRBD1 matches 7 bases. Sequencing was done on a sample of blood. The source of this sequence is a woman aged 40 to 50 in good health. The CDR3 DNA sequence: TGTGCCAGCAGGACTCAGCAGGGGGACACTGAAGCTTTCTTT. This codes for CASRTQQGDTEAFF.